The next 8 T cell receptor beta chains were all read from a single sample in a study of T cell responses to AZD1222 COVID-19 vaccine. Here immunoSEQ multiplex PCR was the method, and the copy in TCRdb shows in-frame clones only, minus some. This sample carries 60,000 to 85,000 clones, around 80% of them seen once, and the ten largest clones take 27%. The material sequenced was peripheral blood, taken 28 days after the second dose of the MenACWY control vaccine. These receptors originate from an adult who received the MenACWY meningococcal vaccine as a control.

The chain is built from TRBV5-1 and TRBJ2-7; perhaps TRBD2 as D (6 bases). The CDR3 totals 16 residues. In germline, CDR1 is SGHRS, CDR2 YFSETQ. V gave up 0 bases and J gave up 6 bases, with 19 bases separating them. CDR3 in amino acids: CASSLGVLSGSGEQYF. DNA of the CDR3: TGCGCCAGCAGCTTGGGGGTCCTCAGCGGGTCGGGCGAGCAGTACTTC.

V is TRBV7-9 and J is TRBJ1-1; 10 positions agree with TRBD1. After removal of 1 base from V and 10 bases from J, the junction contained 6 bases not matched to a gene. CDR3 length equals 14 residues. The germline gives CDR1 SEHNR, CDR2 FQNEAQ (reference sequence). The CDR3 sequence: CASSLEGTGATAFF. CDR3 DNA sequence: TGTGCCAGCAGCTTAGAAGGGACAGGGGCTACAGCTTTCTTT.

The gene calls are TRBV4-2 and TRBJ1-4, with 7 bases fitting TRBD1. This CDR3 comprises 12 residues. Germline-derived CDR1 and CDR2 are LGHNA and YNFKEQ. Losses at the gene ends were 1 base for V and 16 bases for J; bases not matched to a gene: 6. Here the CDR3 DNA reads TGTGCCAGCAGCCAAGGCACAGGGGCAAAGTTTTTT. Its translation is CASSQGTGAKFF.

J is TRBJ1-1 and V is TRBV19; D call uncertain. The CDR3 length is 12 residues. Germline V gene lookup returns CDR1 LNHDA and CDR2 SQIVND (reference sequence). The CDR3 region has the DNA TGTGTTTCGACTCGGGCGAACACTGAAGCTTTCTTT. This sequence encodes CVSTRANTEAFF.

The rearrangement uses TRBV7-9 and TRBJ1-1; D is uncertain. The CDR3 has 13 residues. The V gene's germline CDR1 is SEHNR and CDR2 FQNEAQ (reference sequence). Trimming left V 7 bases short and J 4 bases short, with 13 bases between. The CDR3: CASTTRSGTEAFF. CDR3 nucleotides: TGTGCCAGCACCACGCGATCGGGCACTGAAGCTTTCTTT. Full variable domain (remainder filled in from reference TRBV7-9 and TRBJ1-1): DTGVSQNPRHKITKRGQNVTFRCDPISEHNRLYWYRQTLGQGPEFLTYFQNEAQLEKSRLLSDRFSAERPKGSFSTLEIQRTEQGDSAMYLCASTTRSGTEAFFGQGTRLTVV.

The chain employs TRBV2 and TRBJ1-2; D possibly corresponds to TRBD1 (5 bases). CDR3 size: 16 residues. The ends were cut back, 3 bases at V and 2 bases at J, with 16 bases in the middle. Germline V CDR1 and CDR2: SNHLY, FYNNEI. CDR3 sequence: CASSEQGSVPNYGYTF. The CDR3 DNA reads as TGTGCCAGCAGTGAGCAGGGCAGCGTCCCAAACTATGGCTACACCTTC.

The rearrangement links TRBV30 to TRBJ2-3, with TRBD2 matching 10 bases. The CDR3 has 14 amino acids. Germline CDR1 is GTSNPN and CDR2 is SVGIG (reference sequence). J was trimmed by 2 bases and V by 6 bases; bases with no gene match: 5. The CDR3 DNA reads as TGTGCCTGTAATAGCGGGAGGATCACAGATACGCAGTATTTT. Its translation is CACNSGRITDTQYF.

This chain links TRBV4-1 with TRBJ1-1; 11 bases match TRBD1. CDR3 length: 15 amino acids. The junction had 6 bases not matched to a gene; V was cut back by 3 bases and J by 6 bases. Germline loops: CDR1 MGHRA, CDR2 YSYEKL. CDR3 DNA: TGCGCCAGCAGCCAGGACAGGGGGCAGGTATCTGAAGCTTTCTTT. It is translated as CASSQDRGQVSEAFF.